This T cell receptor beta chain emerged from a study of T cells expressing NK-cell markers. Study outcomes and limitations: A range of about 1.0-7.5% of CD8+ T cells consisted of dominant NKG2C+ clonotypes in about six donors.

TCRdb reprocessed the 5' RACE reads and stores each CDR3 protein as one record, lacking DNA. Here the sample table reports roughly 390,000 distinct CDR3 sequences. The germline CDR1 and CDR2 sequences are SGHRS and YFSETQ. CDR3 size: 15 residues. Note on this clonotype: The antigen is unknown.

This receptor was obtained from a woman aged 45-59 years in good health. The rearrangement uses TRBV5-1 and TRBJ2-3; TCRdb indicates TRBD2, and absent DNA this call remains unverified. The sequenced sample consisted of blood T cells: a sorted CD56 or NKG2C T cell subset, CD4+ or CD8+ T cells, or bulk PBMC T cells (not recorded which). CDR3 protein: CASRGDLPSTDTQYF.